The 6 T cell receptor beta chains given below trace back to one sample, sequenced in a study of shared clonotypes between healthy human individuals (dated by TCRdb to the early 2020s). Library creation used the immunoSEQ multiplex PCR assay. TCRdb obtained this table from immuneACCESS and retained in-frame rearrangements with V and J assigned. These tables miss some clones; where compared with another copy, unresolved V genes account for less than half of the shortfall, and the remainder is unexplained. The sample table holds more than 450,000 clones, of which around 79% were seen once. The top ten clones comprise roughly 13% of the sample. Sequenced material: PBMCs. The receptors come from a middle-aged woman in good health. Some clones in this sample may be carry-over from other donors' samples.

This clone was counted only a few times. CDR3 coding DNA: TGTGCCAGCAGCCAAGACCCGACTAGCGGGAGTAATGAGCAGTTCTTC. Residues: CASSQDPTSGSNEQFF. The chain combines TRBV4-2 with TRBJ2-1; 12 bases are shared with TRBD2. V trimming: 0 bases; J trimming: 7 bases; junction bases outside the gene matches: 4. The CDR3 has 16 amino acids. CDR1 and CDR2 (germline): LGHNA, YNFKEQ.

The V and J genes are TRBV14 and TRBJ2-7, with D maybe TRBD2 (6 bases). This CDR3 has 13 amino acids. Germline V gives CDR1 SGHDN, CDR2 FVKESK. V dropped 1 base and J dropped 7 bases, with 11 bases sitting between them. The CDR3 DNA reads TGTGCCAGCAGCCAAGCACTAGCAAGGGAGCAGTACTTC. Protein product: CASSQALAREQYF.

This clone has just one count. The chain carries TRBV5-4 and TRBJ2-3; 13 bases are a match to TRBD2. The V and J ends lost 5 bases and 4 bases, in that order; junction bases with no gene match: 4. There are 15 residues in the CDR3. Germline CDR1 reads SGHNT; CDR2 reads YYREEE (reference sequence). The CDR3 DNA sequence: TGTGCCAGCAGGAGGACTAGCGGGAGTTCAGATACGCAGTATTTT. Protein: CASRRTSGSSDTQYF.

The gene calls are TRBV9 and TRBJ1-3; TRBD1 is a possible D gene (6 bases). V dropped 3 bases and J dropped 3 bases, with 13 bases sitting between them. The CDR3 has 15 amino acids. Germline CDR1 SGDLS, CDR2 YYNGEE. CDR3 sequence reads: CASSAGGGVGNTIYF. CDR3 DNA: TGTGCCAGCAGCGCGGGAGGGGGAGTTGGAAACACCATATATTTT.

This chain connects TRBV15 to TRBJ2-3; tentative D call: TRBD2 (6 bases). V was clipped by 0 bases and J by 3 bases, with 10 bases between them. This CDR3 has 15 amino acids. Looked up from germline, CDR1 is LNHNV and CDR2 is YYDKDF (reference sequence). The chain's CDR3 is CATSRDREMTDTQYF. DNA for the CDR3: TGTGCCACCAGCAGAGATCGGGAGATGACAGATACGCAGTATTTT.

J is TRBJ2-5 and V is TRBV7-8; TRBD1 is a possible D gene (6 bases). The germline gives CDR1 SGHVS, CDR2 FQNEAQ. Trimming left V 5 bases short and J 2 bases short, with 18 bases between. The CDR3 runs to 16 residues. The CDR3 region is CASSNRDITGQETQYF. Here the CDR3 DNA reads TGTGCCAGCAGCAACCGGGACATAACAGGGCAAGAGACCCAGTACTTC.